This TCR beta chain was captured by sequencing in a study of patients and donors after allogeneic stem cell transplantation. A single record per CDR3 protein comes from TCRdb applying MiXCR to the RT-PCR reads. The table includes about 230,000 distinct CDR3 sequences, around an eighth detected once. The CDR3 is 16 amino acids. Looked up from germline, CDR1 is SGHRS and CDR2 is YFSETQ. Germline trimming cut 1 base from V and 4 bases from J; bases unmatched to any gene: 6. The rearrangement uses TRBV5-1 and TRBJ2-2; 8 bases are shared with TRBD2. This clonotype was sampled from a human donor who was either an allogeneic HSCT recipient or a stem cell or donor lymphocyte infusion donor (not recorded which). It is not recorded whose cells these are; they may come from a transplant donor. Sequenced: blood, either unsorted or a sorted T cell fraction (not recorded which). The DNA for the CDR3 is TGCGCCAGCAGCTTGCGAGAACTAGCGGCCACCGGGGAGCTGTTTTTT. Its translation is CASSLRELAATGELFF.